This T cell receptor (beta chain) was captured by sequencing in a study of a mutant IDH1 vaccine in newly diagnosed glioma. As to time point: week 47, end of study. Each dose delivered 300 ug of mutant IDH1 20-mer peptide subcutaneously with imiquimod. Here immunoSEQ multiplex PCR was the method, and the copy in TCRdb shows in-frame clones only, minus some. The sample records over 75,000 clones, 75% to 85% being singletons. Note on this clone: Its antigen remains unidentified.

The V gene end was trimmed by 1 base and the J gene end by 7 bases; junction bases not matched to a gene: 1. This CDR3 region has 12 residues. Germline CDR1 LGHNA, CDR2 YSLEER. The chain carries TRBV4-3 and TRBJ2-7; 7 bases are a match to TRBD1. The source was PBMCs, collected from a glioma patient whose treatment included an IDH1 peptide vaccine. The clonotype originates from a man aged 35-49 years with glioma. The CDR3 DNA is TGCGCCAGCAGCCAAGGACAGGGTGAGCAGTACTTC. It yields the protein CASSQGQGEQYF.